This TCR beta chain was obtained from a study of T cell repertoires in cytomegalovirus infection (dated by TCRdb to between 2018 and 2020). Describing the broader study: Donor HLA type was relevant to the analysis, as public TCR beta signatures indicated carriage of CMV infection together with the matching HLA type. Paper-wide results and their limitations: Carriers of CMV infection plus the relevant HLA type were discriminated by the cumulative frequency of public TCR beta family members in the study cohort and in an independent roughly 400-donor cohort. In the ex vivo response, HLA-C-restricted CMV-specific TCR beta clonotypes were dominant, and in two of eight donors the single most frequent clonotype came from this HLA-C-restricted group.

In its sample, this clonotype was seen many times. The target of this receptor is not known. Base quality data are lacking; no much larger clone is found one base away. Sequenced using an Illumina HiSeq 1500. TCRdb reprocessed the public reads (quality trimming at Q25 with fastp, clone calling with MiXCR) and kept in-frame beta chains. Duplicate CDR3 protein sequences are folded into a single record with the most common DNA and genes. The sample table holds roughly 49,000 distinct CDR3 sequences, of which around 20% were seen once. Approximately 17% of the sample rests with the top ten. Including the terminal cysteine and phenylalanine, the CDR3 comprises 15 residues. Of all the DNA, just the CDR3 is kept, 45 bases in frame from base 1. Relative to germline, V is missing 5 bases and J is missing 2 bases, with 5 bases of the junction outside any gene match. Taken from the germline V gene, the CDR1 and CDR2 loops are MDHEN and SYDVKM.

This clonotype was sampled from a human donor in good health (CMV status not recorded). Some clones in this sample may be carry-over from other donors' samples. This receptor chain uses TRBV28 and TRBJ2-3; 9 nucleotides in the junction match TRBD2. Sequencing was done on a sample of PBMCs, sequenced either directly or after in vitro stimulation (not recorded which). The sequence in DNA is TGTGCCAGCAGTCCCCGCGGGAGGGCCACAGATACGCAGTATTTT. It specifies CASSPRGRATDTQYF.